This T cell receptor (beta chain) was identified during a study of blood T cells in healthy people across ages. On this clonotype: As yet, its antigen is unknown.

Findings of the study overall: Measured against age, TCR beta diversity per million T cells decreased in a roughly linear manner.

Combining a sample-barcoded 5' primer with a J-beta primer mix, a second PCR ran for about 7 to 11 cycles. TCRdb analysed the 5' RACE reads with MiXCR anew, one entry per CDR3 protein. Among about a million distinct CDR3 sequences listed, roughly 50% were seen once. Sequencing used blood. The TCR comes from a woman in her sixties in good health.

CDR3 sequence reads: CASSYSSFVFASTETQYF. CDR3 nucleotides: TGTGCCAGCAGTTACTCGTCGTTTGTTTTTGCTAGCACAGAGACCCAGTACTTC. The rearrangement links TRBV6-5 to TRBJ2-7, with a possible D match to TRBD2 (5 bases). The J call could be wrong; TRBJ2-5 is a better fit for the DNA end. This CDR3 contains 18 residues. Germline CDR1 and CDR2: MNHEY and SVGAGI.